This TCR beta chain originates from a study of shared clonotypes between healthy human individuals. About the research overall: Three plates each covered CD4 naive and memory; CD8 naive two, CD8 memory one.

Study-wide results and caveats: Larger estimated richness was generally recorded for naive subsets relative to memory subsets.

Germline CDR1 LNHDA, CDR2 SQIVND (reference sequence). The ends were cut back, 7 bases at V and 1 base at J, with 22 bases in the middle. There are 17 residues in the CDR3. Worth noting for this clone: The antigen is not known.

Libraries were prepared by immunoSEQ multiplex PCR; TCRdb keeps only in-frame clonotypes and omits some of them. The repertoire includes a few million clones, around nine tenths of them detected once, and under 0.15% sits in the top ten. Material for sequencing was naive CD4+ T cells sorted from blood. Sample subset: CD45RA+ positively selected. V is TRBV19 and J is TRBJ1-1; D is perhaps TRBD1 (5 bases). The sequence was collected from a man aged 18 to 30 in good health. The CDR3 DNA reads TGTGCCAGTACCAATAGGGGCGGGGAGGATGGGAACACTGAAGCTTTCTTT. This sequence encodes CASTNRGGEDGNTEAFF.